Included here is one T cell receptor beta chain sequence, with context. Its target is unknown. The sample belongs to a study of T-cell memory formation after mild COVID-19. The overall study: Clustering of TCRs was largely donor specific.

Study-wide results and caveats: Pre-infection memory contained some responding clones, which suggested that cross-reactive memory had joined. Second-wave clones peaking on day 37 lacked confirmed SARS-CoV-2 specificity. Shrinking CD4+ clones resided mostly in CM and EM, and CD8+ ones in EMRA.

The CDR3 runs 13 residues. From germline, CDR1 is ENHRY and CDR2 SYGVKD. Trimming cost V 6 bases and J 5 bases, with 11 bases left between them. TCRdb redid the calling of the 5' RACE reads with MiXCR, one entry per CDR3 protein. Altogether approximately 580,000 distinct CDR3 sequences are present, about 20% being singletons, with the ten largest covering about 12%. The sequenced material came from PBMCs or a T cell subset sorted from them (not recorded which). The chain joins TRBV10-3 to TRBJ2-1; D may be TRBD1 (5 bases). This receptor was taken from an adult woman who had mild COVID-19 (a few samples of this study predate the infection). Cell type and time point are not known. As DNA, the CDR3 is TGTGCCATCAGCTTAGACAGTGACAATGAGCAGTTCTTC. This codes for CAISLDSDNEQFF.